This entry lists 21 T cell receptor beta chains sequenced from one sample in a study of human T cells and chemical hapten exposure. MiXCR, run by TCRdb on the RACE reads, gives a single entry per CDR3 protein. The table records around 120,000 distinct CDR3 sequences, approximately 15% of them present only once. As to time point: pre-sensitization, week 0. The treatment: therapeutic diphenylcyclopropenone sensitization with weekly scalp DPC. The sample consisted of whole blood, taken in connection with sensitization to the hapten diphenylcyclopropenone (DPC). These receptors were collected from a woman in her late teens or twenties with alopecia areata. Some clones in this sample may be carry-over from other donors' samples.

This clonotype was picked up many times. The CDR3 protein is CASSPSRGAAEAFF. CDR3 nucleotide sequence: TGTGCCAGCAGCCCATCGAGAGGAGCGGCTGAAGCTTTCTTT. The genes are TRBV7-2 and TRBJ1-1; D is unclear. V gave up 5 bases and J gave up 6 bases, with 16 bases separating them. The germline CDR1 and CDR2 sequences are SGHTA and FQGNSA. This CDR3 contains 14 residues. Together with reference TRBV7-2 and TRBJ1-1, the CDR3 gives the full variable domain: GAGVSQSPSNKVTEKGKDVELRCDPISGHTALYWYRQSLGQGLEFLIYFQGNSAPDKSGLPSDRFSAERTGGSVSTLTIQRTQQEDSAVYLCASSPSRGAAEAFFGQGTRLTVV.

The sample holds a few counts of this clonotype. The chain carries TRBV4-1 and TRBJ1-5; perhaps TRBD1 as D (5 bases). Trimming removed 0 bases at V and 6 bases at J, with 9 bases between. Per the germline V gene, CDR1 is MGHRA and CDR2 is YSYEKL. CDR3 size: 14 residues. DNA of the CDR3: TGCGCCAGCAGCCAAGAGAGGGGAACTCAGCCCCAGCATTTT. It specifies CASSQERGTQPQHF.

This clonotype was observed a few times. The rearrangement joins TRBV6-2 or TRBV6-3 to TRBJ2-5, with 7 bases that match TRBD1. The germline gives CDR1 MNHEY, CDR2 SVGEGT. Losses at the gene ends were 2 bases for V and 5 bases for J; bases not matched to a gene: 5. This CDR3 is 14 amino acids long. The CDR3 here is CASSYNRGFETQYF. In DNA form, the CDR3 reads TGTGCCAGCAGTTACAACAGGGGATTCGAGACCCAGTACTTC.

This clonotype has at least ten counts. V is TRBV9 and J is TRBJ2-3; D is undetermined. V gave up 1 base and J gave up 4 bases, with 10 bases separating them. Germline-derived CDR1 and CDR2 are SGDLS and YYNGEE. This CDR3 has 14 residues. The CDR3 loop is CASSVIPRADTQYF. The DNA for the CDR3 is TGTGCCAGCAGCGTAATCCCCCGGGCAGATACGCAGTATTTT.

There are a few counts of this clonotype. This chain links TRBV19 with TRBJ2-1; TRBD2 aligns across 9 bases. The CDR3 loop spans 15 amino acids. Germline assignment: CDR1 LNHDA and CDR2 SQIVND (reference sequence). Trimming removed 3 bases from V and 8 bases from J; junction bases left unmatched: 8. The CDR3 DNA reads TGTGCCAGTAGTATCGGGAGCGGGGGGCCGTATGAGCAGTTCTTC. Translation: CASSIGSGGPYEQFF.

This clonotype was observed many times. V gene TRBV20-1 combines with J gene TRBJ1-1; 9 bases match TRBD1. The CDR3 spans 13 residues. J gave up 5 bases and V 5 bases, and 6 bases lay outside the gene matches. Germline CDR1 DFQATT, CDR2 SNEGSKA (reference sequence). The CDR3 sequence: CSASTGGRTEAFF. As DNA, the CDR3 is TGCAGTGCTTCGACAGGGGGGAGGACTGAAGCTTTCTTT.

The V gene is TRBV20-1, the J gene TRBJ2-5; 10 positions agree with TRBD2. The CDR3 sequence is 15 residues long. Germline lookup yields CDR1 DFQATT and CDR2 SNEGSKA (reference sequence). V was pared by 0 bases and J by 3 bases, with 4 bases of the junction left unmatched. The CDR3 loop reads CSARDGGLAEETQYF. The CDR3 DNA is TGCAGTGCTAGAGATGGAGGACTAGCGGAAGAGACCCAGTACTTC.

This clonotype was found a few times. The J gene is TRBJ1-2, the V gene TRBV28; D is ambiguous. The CDR3 is 13 amino acids. Germline V gene data show CDR1 as MDHEN and CDR2 as SYDVKM. Between the trimmed V and J ends, which lost 7 bases and 4 bases, there was a span of 13 bases. The CDR3 spells CASNIPPAYGYTF. In DNA form, the CDR3 reads TGTGCCAGCAATATCCCCCCGGCCTATGGCTACACCTTC.

There are many counts of this clonotype. The chain links TRBV2 to TRBJ1-2; 8 positions agree with TRBD1. Germline values: CDR1 SNHLY, CDR2 FYNNEI. V lost 4 bases to trimming and J lost 3 bases; unmatched junction nucleotides: 4. This CDR3 has 14 amino acids. This CDR3 is CASSAGTGYYGYTF. Here the CDR3 DNA reads TGTGCCAGCAGTGCCGGGACAGGTTACTATGGCTACACCTTC. The entire variable domain, with the rest obtained from reference TRBV2 and TRBJ1-2, is as follows: EPEVTQTPSHQVTQMGQEVILRCVPISNHLYFYWYRQILGQKVEFLVSFYNNEISEKSEIFDDQFSVERPDGSNFTLKIRSTKLEDSAMYFCASSAGTGYYGYTFGSGTRLTVV.

This clonotype was seen many times. The CDR3 nucleotides read TGTGCCAGCAGCCGTCTCTACGAGCAGTACTTC. It specifies CASSRLYEQYF. The rearrangement links TRBV3-2 to TRBJ2-7. TRBV3-2 represents a pseudogene. The CDR3 consists of 11 residues.

A note on this clonotype: This may be a read error: a much more frequent sequence differs by one nucleotide. The gene calls are TRBV7-9 and TRBJ1-5; D gene unclear. Per the germline V gene, CDR1 is SEHNR and CDR2 is FQNEAQ (reference sequence). The CDR3 covers 12 residues. The chain's CDR3 is CVSSLSKEPQHF. The DNA of the CDR3 is TGTGTCAGCAGCTTATCAAAGGAACCCCAGCATTTT.

This clonotype was seen a few times. This chain joins TRBV30 and TRBJ2-3; no clear D. The CDR3 extends over 13 amino acids. CDR1 and CDR2 (germline): GTSNPN, SVGIG (reference sequence). V lost 3 bases, J lost 7 bases, and 14 bases lay in between. The CDR3 is CAWRPDPPYTQYF. CDR3 DNA sequence: TGTGCCTGGAGGCCCGACCCTCCCTATACGCAGTATTTT.

In this sample, this clonotype turned up a few times. This chain links TRBV6-5 with TRBJ1-1, with a weak D call TRBD1 (5 bases). CDR1 and CDR2 from the germline V gene are MNHEY and SVGAGI. CDR3 size: 17 residues. V lost 0 bases and J 2 bases, leaving 16 bases between the germline ends. The CDR3 is CASSYSSGVRGNTEAFF. The DNA of the CDR3 is TGTGCCAGCAGTTACTCGAGCGGAGTTAGGGGAAACACTGAAGCTTTCTTT.

V usage is TRBV11-2 and J usage is TRBJ1-2; D perhaps matches TRBD1 (6 bases). There are 14 residues in the CDR3. CDR1 is SGHAT and CDR2 is FQNNGV in the germline V gene. Trimming removed 5 bases from V and 4 bases from J, with 14 bases in between. CDR3 in amino acids: CASSNGDRIYGYTF. CDR3 DNA: TGTGCCAGCAGCAATGGCGACAGGATCTATGGCTACACCTTC.

This chain uses TRBV28 with TRBJ2-3; D gene uncertain. V lost 2 bases and J lost 0, with 9 bases in between. The CDR3 is made up of 15 amino acids. Germline V lookup: CDR1 MDHEN, CDR2 SYDVKM. CDR3 DNA: TGTGCCAGCAGTTTAGCCGGGTTTAGCACAGATACGCAGTATTTT. Translated, it gives CASSLAGFSTDTQYF. Combining the CDR3 with reference TRBV28 and TRBJ2-3 gives the whole variable domain DVKVTQSSRYLVKRTGEKVFLECVQDMDHENMFWYRQDPGLGLRLIYFSYDVKMKEKGDIPEGYSVSREKKERFSLILESASTNQTSMYLCASSLAGFSTDTQYFGPGTRLTVL.

This clonotype was seen more than once but under ten times. The rearrangement uses TRBV20-1 and TRBJ1-2; D gene uncertain. Deletions cut 6 bases from V and 8 bases from J, with 19 bases between. Germline values: CDR1 DFQATT, CDR2 SNEGSKA (reference sequence). The CDR3 is made up of 13 amino acids. CDR3 sequence: CSAEPGRKGGYTF. Here the CDR3 DNA reads TGCAGTGCCGAACCCGGACGGAAAGGCGGCTACACCTTC.

The table lists this clonotype with many counts. The chain has TRBV18 and TRBJ2-5; TRBD1 matches 7 bases. Trimming cost V 1 base and J 4 bases; bases outside gene matches: 3. This CDR3 region has 14 residues. Germline CDR1 and CDR2: KGHSH and LQKENI. The CDR3 loop is CASSPRQGLETQYF. In DNA form, the CDR3 reads TGTGCCAGCTCACCACGACAGGGTCTAGAGACCCAGTACTTC.

This clonotype was counted between two and nine times. The gene calls are TRBV11-2 and TRBJ2-6; D gene unclear. The V end was cut by 4 bases, the J end by 0 bases, with 10 bases between. CDR1 and CDR2 (germline): SGHAT, FQNNGV. The CDR3 covers 16 residues. This chain's CDR3 is CASSSVSFSGANVLTF. CDR3 nucleotides: TGTGCCAGCAGCTCGGTCAGTTTCTCTGGGGCCAACGTCCTGACTTTC.

This clonotype occurred a few times. The J gene is TRBJ1-2, the V gene TRBV7-9, with a tentative D call TRBD1 (5 bases). V gave up 2 bases and J gave up 3 bases, with 10 bases separating them. The CDR3 is 14 residues long. CDR1 SEHNR and CDR2 FQNEAQ come from the germline V gene (reference sequence). CDR3 sequence (DNA): TGTGCCAGCAGCTTAAAGGGGCCGGACTATGGCTACACCTTC. Its translation: CASSLKGPDYGYTF.

This clonotype was found a few times. The V call is TRBV30, the J call TRBJ1-4; D may be TRBD1 (6 bases). Germline V gene lookup returns CDR1 GTSNPN and CDR2 SVGIG (reference sequence). Trimming removed 0 bases at V and 3 bases at J, with 17 bases between. CDR3 length equals 17 residues. The CDR3 nucleotides are TGTGCCTGGAGTGTACCTAAATGGTCAGGGGCTAATGAAAAACTGTTTTTT. This codes for CAWSVPKWSGANEKLFF. Drawing the rest from reference TRBV30 and TRBJ1-4, the complete variable domain is SQTIHQWPATLVQPVGSPLSLECTVEGTSNPNLYWYRQAAGRGLQLLFYSVGIGQISSEVPQNLSASRPQDRQFILSSKKLLLSDSGFYLCAWSVPKWSGANEKLFFGSGTQLSVL.

This sequence joins TRBV7-2 and TRBJ2-5; no definite D call. Trimming stripped 5 bases from V and 5 bases from J, with 12 bases between. The CDR3 runs 13 residues. Germline lookup yields CDR1 SGHTA and CDR2 FQGNSA. For the CDR3, the DNA is TGTGCCAGCAGCCCCCCCGGTCCGGAGACCCAGTACTTC. This gives the protein CASSPPGPETQYF.